This T cell receptor (beta chain) is drawn from a study of T cell responses to AZD1222 COVID-19 vaccine. Generated by immunoSEQ multiplex PCR, the TCRdb table keeps only in-frame clones and is missing some. The repertoire holds around 140,000 clones, with roughly 86% as singletons. Germline CDR1 is SGHRS and CDR2 is YFSETQ. J gave up 3 bases and V 2 bases, and 6 bases lay outside the gene matches. The CDR3 spans 15 residues. This receptor was taken from an adult who received the AZD1222 COVID-19 vaccine. The material was peripheral blood, obtained 28 days after the second AZD1222 dose. This chain uses TRBV5-1 with TRBJ2-3; 7 bases fit TRBD2. The DNA of the CDR3 is TGCGCCAGCAGCTTCAGAGCCGGGGGGACAGATACGCAGTATTTT. Translation gives CASSFRAGGTDTQYF.